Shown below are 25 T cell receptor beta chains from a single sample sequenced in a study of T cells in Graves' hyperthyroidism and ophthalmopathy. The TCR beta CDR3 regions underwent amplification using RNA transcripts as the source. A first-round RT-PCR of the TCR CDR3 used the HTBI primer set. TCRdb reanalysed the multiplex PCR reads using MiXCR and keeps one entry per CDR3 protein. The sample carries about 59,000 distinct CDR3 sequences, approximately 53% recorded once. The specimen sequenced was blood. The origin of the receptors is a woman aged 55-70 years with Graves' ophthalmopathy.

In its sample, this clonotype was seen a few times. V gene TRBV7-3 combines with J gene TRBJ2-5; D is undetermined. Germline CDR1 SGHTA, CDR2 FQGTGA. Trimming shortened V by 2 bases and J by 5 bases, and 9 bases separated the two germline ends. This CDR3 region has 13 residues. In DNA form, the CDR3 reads TGTGCCAGCAGCTTATATCCTTTGGAGACCCAGTACTTC. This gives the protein CASSLYPLETQYF.

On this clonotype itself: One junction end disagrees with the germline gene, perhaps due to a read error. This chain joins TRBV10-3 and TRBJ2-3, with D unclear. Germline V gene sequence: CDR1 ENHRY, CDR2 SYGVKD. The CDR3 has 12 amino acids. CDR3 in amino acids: CAVSEAGDTQYF. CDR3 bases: TGTGCCGTCAGTGAAGCTGGAGATACGCAGTATTTT.

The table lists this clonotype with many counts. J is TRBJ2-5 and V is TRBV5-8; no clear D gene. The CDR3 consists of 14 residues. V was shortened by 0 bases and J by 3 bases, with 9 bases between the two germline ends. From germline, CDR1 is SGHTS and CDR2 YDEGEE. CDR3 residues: CASSLVDIEETQYF. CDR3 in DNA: TGTGCCAGCAGCTTGGTAGACATAGAAGAGACCCAGTACTTC.

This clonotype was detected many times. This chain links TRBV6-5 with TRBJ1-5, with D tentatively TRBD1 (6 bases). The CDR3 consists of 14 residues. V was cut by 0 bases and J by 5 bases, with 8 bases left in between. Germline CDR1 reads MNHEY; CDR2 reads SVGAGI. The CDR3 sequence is CASSYSRGDQPQHF. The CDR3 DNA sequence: TGTGCCAGCAGTTACTCAAGGGGGGATCAGCCCCAGCATTTT.

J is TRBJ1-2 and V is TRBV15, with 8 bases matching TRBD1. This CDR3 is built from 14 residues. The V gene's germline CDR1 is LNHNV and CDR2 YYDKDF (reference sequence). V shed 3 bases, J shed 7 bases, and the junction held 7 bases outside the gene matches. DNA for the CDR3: TGTGCCACCAGCAGGGACAGGGTGGCGAGTGGCTACACCTTC. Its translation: CATSRDRVASGYTF.

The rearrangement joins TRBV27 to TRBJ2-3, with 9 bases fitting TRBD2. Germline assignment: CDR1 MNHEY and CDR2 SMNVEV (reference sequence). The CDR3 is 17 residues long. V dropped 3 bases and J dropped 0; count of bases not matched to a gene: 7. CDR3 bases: TGTGCCAGCAGTTTTCCTAGCGGGGTCTATAGCACAGATACGCAGTATTTT. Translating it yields CASSFPSGVYSTDTQYF.

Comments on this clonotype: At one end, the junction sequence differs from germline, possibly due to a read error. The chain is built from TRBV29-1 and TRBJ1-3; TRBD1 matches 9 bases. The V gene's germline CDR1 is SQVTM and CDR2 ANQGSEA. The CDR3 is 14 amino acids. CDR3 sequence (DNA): TGCAGCGTAGAGGGACAGGGAGTTGGAAACACCGTATATTTT. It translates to CSVEGQGVGNTVYF.

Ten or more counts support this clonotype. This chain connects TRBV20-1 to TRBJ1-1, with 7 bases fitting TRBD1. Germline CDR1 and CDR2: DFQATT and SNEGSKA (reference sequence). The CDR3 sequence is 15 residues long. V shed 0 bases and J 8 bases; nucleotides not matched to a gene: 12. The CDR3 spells CSAREGGRGGPEAFF. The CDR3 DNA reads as TGCAGTGCTAGAGAAGGTGGCAGGGGGGGACCCGAAGCTTTCTTT.

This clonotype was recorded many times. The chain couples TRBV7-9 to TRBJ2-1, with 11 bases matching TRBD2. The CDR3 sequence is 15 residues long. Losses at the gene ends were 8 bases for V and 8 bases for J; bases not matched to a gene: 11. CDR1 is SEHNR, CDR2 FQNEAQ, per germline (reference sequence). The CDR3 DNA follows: TGTGCCAGCTCAACAACTAGCGGGAGACCCCATGAGCAGTTCTTC. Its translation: CASSTTSGRPHEQFF.

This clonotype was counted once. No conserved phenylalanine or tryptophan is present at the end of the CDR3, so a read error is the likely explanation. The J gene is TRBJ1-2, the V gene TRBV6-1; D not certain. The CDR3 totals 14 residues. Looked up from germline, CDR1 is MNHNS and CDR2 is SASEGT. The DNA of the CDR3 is TGTGCCAGCAACGCCGGCACAGCTAACTACGGCTACACCTCC. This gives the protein CASNAGTANYGYTS.

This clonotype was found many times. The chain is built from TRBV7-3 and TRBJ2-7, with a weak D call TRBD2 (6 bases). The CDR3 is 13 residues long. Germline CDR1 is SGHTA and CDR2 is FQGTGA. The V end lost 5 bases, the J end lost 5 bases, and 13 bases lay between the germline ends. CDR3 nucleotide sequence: TGTGCCAGCAGCCCGGGACTGACTAACGAGCAGTACTTC. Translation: CASSPGLTNEQYF. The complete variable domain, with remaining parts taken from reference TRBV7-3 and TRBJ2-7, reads GAGVSQTPSNKVTEKGKYVELRCDPISGHTALYWYRQSLGQGPEFLIYFQGTGAADDSGLPNDRFFAVRPEGSVSTLKIQRTERGDSAVYLCASSPGLTNEQYFGPGTRLTVT.

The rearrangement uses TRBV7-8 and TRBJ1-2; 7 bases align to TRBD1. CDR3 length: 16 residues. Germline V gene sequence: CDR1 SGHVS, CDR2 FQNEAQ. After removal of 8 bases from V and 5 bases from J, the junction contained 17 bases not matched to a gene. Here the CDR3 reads CASFPGTVFGNYGYTF. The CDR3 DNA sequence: TGTGCCAGCTTCCCCGGGACAGTTTTTGGAAATTATGGCTACACCTTC.

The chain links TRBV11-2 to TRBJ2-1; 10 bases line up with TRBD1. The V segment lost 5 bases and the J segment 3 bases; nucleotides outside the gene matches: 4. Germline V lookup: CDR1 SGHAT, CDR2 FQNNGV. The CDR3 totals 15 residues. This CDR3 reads CASSPDRGSYNEQFF. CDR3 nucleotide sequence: TGTGCCAGCAGCCCGGACAGGGGGAGCTACAATGAGCAGTTCTTC.

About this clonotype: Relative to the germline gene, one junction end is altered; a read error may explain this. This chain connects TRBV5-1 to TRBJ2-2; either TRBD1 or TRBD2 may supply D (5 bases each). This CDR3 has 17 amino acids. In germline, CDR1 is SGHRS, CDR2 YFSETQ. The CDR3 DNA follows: TGTGCCCGCAGCTTGGGGTCCGGGACGGCGAACACCGGGGAGCTGTTTTTT. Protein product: CARSLGSGTANTGELFF.

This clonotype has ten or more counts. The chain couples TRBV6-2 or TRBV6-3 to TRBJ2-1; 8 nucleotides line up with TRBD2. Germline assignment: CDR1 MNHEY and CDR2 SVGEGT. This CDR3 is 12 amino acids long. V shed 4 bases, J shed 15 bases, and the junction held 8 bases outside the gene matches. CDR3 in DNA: TGTGCCAGCAGTTCCATAGCGGGATCTCTGTTCTTC. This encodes CASSSIAGSLFF.

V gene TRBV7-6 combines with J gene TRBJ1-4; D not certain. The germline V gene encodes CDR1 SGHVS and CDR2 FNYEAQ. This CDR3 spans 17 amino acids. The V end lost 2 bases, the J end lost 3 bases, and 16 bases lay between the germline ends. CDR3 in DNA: TGTGCCAGCAGCTTAAGTAGAGGTGGTGAAGCTAATGAAAAACTGTTTTTT. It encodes CASSLSRGGEANEKLFF.

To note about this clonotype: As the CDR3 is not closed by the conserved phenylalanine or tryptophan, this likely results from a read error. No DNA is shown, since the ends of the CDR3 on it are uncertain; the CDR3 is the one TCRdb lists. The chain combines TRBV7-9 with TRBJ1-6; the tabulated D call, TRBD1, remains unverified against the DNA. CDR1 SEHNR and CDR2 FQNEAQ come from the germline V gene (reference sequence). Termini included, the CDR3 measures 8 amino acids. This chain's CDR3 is CASSSGET.

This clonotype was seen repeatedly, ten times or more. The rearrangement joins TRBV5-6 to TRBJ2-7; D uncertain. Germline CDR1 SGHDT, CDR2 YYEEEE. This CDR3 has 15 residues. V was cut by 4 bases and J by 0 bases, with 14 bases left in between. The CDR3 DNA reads TGTGCCAGCAGCAATTGGCAGGCCCTCTCCTACGAGCAGTACTTC. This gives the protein CASSNWQALSYEQYF.

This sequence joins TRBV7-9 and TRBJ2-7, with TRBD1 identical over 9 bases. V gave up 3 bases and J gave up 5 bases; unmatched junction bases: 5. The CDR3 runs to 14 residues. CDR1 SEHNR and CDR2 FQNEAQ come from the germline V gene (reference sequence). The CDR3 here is CASSFWDRVHEQYF. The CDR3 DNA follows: TGTGCCAGCAGCTTTTGGGACAGGGTCCACGAGCAGTACTTC.

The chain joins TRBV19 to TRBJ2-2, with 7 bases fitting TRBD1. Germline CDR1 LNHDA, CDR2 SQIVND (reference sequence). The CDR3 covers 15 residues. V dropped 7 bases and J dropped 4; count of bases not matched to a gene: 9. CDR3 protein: CASTTSGTATGELFF. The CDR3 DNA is TGTGCCAGTACCACATCCGGGACAGCCACCGGGGAGCTGTTTTTT. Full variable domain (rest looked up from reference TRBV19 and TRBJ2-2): DGGITQSPKYLFRKEGQNVTLSCEQNLNHDAMYWYRQDPGQGLRLIYYSQIVNDFQKGDIAEGYSVSREKKESFPLTVTSAQKNPTAFYLCASTTSGTATGELFFGEGSRLTVL.

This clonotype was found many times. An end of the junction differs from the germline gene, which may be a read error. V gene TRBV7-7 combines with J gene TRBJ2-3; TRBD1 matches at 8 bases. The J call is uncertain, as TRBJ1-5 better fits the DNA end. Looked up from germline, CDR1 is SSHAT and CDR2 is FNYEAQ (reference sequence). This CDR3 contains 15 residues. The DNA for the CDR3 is TGTGCTAGCAGCTTAGCCTCAGGGGGCACAGATACGCAGCATTTT. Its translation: CASSLASGGTDTQHF.

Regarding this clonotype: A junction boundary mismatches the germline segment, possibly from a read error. The DNA for the CDR3 is TGTGCCAGCAGTGCCGGGCCCTACTATTCACCCCTCCACTTT. It yields the protein CASSAGPYYSPLHF. J is TRBJ1-6 and V is TRBV24-1; D unclear. The germline V gene encodes CDR1 KGHDR and CDR2 SFDVKD. This CDR3 is 14 amino acids long.

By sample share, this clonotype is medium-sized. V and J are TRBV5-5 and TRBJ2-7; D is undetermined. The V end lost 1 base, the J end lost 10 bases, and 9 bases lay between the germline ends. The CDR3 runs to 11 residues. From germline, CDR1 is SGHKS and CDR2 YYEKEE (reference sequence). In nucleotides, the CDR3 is TGTGCCAGCAGCTTGCGGGCCCACCAGTACTTC. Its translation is CASSLRAHQYF.

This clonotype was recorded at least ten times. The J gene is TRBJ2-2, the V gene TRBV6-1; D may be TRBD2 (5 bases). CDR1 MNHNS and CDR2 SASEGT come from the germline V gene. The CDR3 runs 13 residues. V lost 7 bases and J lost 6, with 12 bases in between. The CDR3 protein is CASTMREPGELFF. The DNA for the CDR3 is TGTGCCAGCACCATGAGGGAGCCCGGGGAGCTGTTTTTT.

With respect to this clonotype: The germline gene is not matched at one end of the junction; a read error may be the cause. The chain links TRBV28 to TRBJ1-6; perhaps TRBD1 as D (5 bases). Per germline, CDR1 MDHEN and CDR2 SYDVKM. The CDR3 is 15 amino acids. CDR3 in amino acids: CASSLGTGENSPLPF. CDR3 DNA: TGTGCCAGCAGCCTCGGGACGGGGGAGAATTCACCCCTCCCCTTT.